Listed here is a single T cell receptor beta chain. The CDR3 covers 15 residues. Germline CDR1 reads DFQATT; CDR2 reads SNEGSKA (reference sequence). V was clipped by 1 base and J by 7 bases, with 19 bases between them. Through a sample-barcoded 5' primer and a J-beta primer mix, a second PCR was run for roughly 7 to 12 cycles. From the 5' RACE reads, TCRdb called clonotypes with MiXCR, one entry per CDR3 protein. Of some 1.5 million distinct CDR3 sequences listed, roughly 30% are singletons. The data belong to a study of blood T cells in healthy people across ages. Study overall: Capture via template switching afforded approximately one barcoded beta molecule per two T cells.

The origin of this receptor is a woman aged 25 to 39 in good health. This chain connects TRBV20-1 to TRBJ2-5, with D possibly TRBD1 on 6 matching bases. The specimen sequenced was blood. DNA of the CDR3: TGCAGTGCTAGAGGGGGGCTGACGGCGCAGGGGACCCAGTACTTC. Its protein is CSARGGLTAQGTQYF.